Listed below are T cell receptor beta chains from one sample, sequenced in a study of control samples from healthy donors and cancer patients. Using immunoSEQ multiplex PCR, the repertoire was profiled, and TCRdb retains in-frame clones only, with some absent. The table includes tens of thousands of clones, about 85% detected once. Sequencing was performed on blood. These receptors were taken from a woman between 45 and 60 years old in good health. The CDR3 runs from the conserved cysteine through the conserved F or W. A D gene is named only where the DNA matches it firmly. Size tells how often a clone was seen (once, few, many) or the class of an expanded clone, and some rows leave it out.

d_gene,v_gene,j_gene,abundance,CDR3aa,CDR3nt
TRBD2,TRBV27,TRBJ2-1,-,CASSSLSGGKFNEQFF,TGTGCCAGCAGTTCGTTAAGCGGGGGAAAATTCAATGAGCAGTTCTTC
-,TRBV5-1,TRBJ2-1,-,CASSLGATHNEQFF,TGCGCCAGCAGCTTGGGGGCGACCCACAATGAGCAGTTCTTC
-,TRBV29-1,TRBJ1-2,-,CSVGNYRNYGYTF,TGCAGCGTCGGCAATTACAGGAACTATGGCTACACCTTC
-,TRBV4-1,TRBJ1-4,-,CASSQDDATLPTNEKLFF,TGCGCCAGCAGCCAAGATGATGCGACACTACCAACTAATGAAAAACTGTTTTTT
-,TRBV11-2,TRBJ1-4,once,CASSPQERLSKTVFF,TGTGCCAGCAGCCCACAGGAAAGGTTATCCAAAACGGTGTTTTTT
-,TRBV5-1,TRBJ1-2,-,CASSAGTPVDYGYTF,TGCGCCAGCAGCGCCGGGACCCCGGTTGACTATGGCTACACCTTC
-,TRBV6-5,TRBJ1-1,-,CASRRGVTEAFF,TGTGCCAGCAGACGAGGGGTCACTGAAGCTTTCTTT
-,TRBV7-2,TRBJ2-3,few,CASSLAALASTDTQYF,TGTGCCAGCAGCTTAGCAGCCCTAGCGAGCACAGATACGCAGTATTTT
TRBD2,TRBV14,TRBJ2-5,-,CASSPSGGRVETQYF,TGTGCCAGCAGCCCCAGCGGGGGGCGGGTGGAGACCCAGTACTTC
TRBD2,TRBV6-1,TRBJ2-3,-,CASSDIGLAVDTQYF,TGTGCCAGCAGTGACATCGGACTAGCGGTAGATACGCAGTATTTT
-,TRBV7-2,TRBJ1-3,-,CASSLNARGTGNTIYF,TGTGCCAGCAGCTTAAACGCAAGGGGAACTGGAAACACCATATATTTT
-,TRBV28,TRBJ2-1,-,CASSLDRLSSYNEQFF,TGTGCCAGCAGTTTAGATCGGTTGAGCTCCTACAATGAGCAGTTCTTC
TRBD1,TRBV18,TRBJ2-3,-,CASSPKGTGNTDTQYF,TGTGCCAGCTCACCAAAGGGGACAGGCAACACAGATACGCAGTATTTT
TRBD2,TRBV2,TRBJ2-2,-,CASRREQRTGELFF,TGTGCCAGCAGGCGGGAGCAGAGAACCGGGGAGCTGTTTTTT
-,TRBV19,TRBJ1-2,-,CASSRLNYGYTF,TGTGCCAGTAGTCGTCTGAACTATGGCTACACCTTC
TRBD1,TRBV7-9,TRBJ2-7,few,CASSPPTGARSYEQYF,TGTGCCAGCAGCCCACCAACAGGGGCGAGGTCCTACGAGCAGTACTTC
TRBD2,TRBV7-3,TRBJ2-1,once,CASSLRLASHNEQFF,TGTGCCAGCAGCCTACGACTAGCGTCACACAATGAGCAGTTCTTC
-,TRBV11-3,TRBJ2-7,-,CASSLDSAAGGSYEQYF,TGTGCCAGCAGCTTAGATTCAGCGGCAGGCGGCTCCTACGAGCAGTACTTC
TRBD2,TRBV3-1/TRBV3-2,TRBJ2-5,once,CASSQTTSGGGRETQYF,TGTGCCAGCAGCCAAACCACTAGCGGGGGGGGGAGAGAGACCCAGTACTTC
-,TRBV3-1/TRBV3-2,TRBJ1-4,-,CASVARGSNEKLFF,TGTGCCAGCGTAGCCAGGGGCTCTAATGAAAAACTGTTTTTT
-,TRBV7-3,TRBJ2-5,-,CASSLMAQETQYF,TGTGCCAGCAGCCTTATGGCCCAAGAGACCCAGTACTTC
TRBD2,TRBV15,TRBJ2-1,-,CATSTGYTETSGPSSYNEQFF,TGTGCCACCAGCACAGGGTACACAGAGACTAGCGGGCCGAGCTCCTACAATGAGCAGTTCTTC
TRBD1,TRBV18,TRBJ1-4,once,CASSPRGTGKTNEKLFF,TGTGCCAGCTCACCGAGAGGGACAGGGAAGACTAATGAAAAACTGTTTTTT
TRBD2,TRBV28,TRBJ2-7,-,CASSYVRLAGGLEQYF,TGTGCCAGCAGTTACGTTAGGCTAGCGGGAGGTCTCGAGCAGTACTTC
-,TRBV4-2,TRBJ2-6,-,CASSRTSGANVLTF,TGTGCCAGCAGCCGAACATCTGGGGCCAACGTCCTGACTTTC
TRBD2,TRBV20-1,TRBJ2-4,-,CSASRGGRNIQYF,TGCAGTGCCAGTCGGGGGGGCCGGAACATTCAGTACTTC
-,TRBV10-3,TRBJ1-1,-,CAISYGLDTEAFF,TGTGCCATCAGTTACGGACTGGATACTGAAGCTTTCTTT
TRBD1,TRBV7-9,TRBJ1-6,-,CASSLVETGGAGSPLHF,TGTGCCAGCAGCTTAGTTGAAACAGGGGGCGCGGGGTCACCCCTCCACTTT
-,TRBV7-2,TRBJ2-7,-,CASSLDGRRSAEQYF,TGTGCCAGCAGCTTAGACGGCAGGCGATCCGCGGAGCAGTACTTC
-,TRBV12-3/TRBV12-4,TRBJ1-5,-,CASSPGANQPQHF,TGTGCCAGCAGTCCGGGGGCCAATCAGCCCCAGCATTTT
TRBD2,TRBV11-3,TRBJ2-1,-,CASSSYLPGGEQFF,TGTGCCAGCAGCTCTTACCTTCCGGGGGGTGAGCAGTTCTTC
-,TRBV4-3,TRBJ1-1,-,CASSHGTVAEAFF,TGCGCCAGCAGCCACGGGACGGTCGCTGAAGCTTTCTTT
-,TRBV28,TRBJ1-4,once,CASSFSQGNEKLFF,TGTGCCAGCAGTTTTTCTCAGGGGAACGAAAAACTGTTTTTT
-,TRBV7-2,TRBJ2-7,-,CASSRMTSTYEQYF,TGTGCCAGCAGCAGAATGACAAGTACGTACGAGCAGTACTTC
-,TRBV28,TRBJ1-1,-,CASSFWVGNTEAFF,TGTGCCAGCAGTTTCTGGGTGGGAAACACTGAAGCTTTCTTT
TRBD1,TRBV7-9,TRBJ1-5,-,CASSLGDRWQPQHF,TGTGCCAGCAGCTTAGGGGACAGATGGCAGCCCCAGCATTTT
-,TRBV9,TRBJ1-4,once,CASSGSGVAEKLFF,TGTGCCAGCAGCGGCTCAGGGGTAGCTGAAAAACTGTTTTTT
TRBD2,TRBV19,TRBJ2-3,-,CASSLGLADPADTQYF,TGTGCCAGTAGTCTTGGACTAGCGGATCCGGCGGATACGCAGTATTTT
TRBD1,TRBV7-9,TRBJ1-1,once,CASSALRGTGDTEAFF,TGTGCCAGCAGCGCTTTAAGGGGGACAGGGGACACTGAAGCTTTCTTT
TRBD1,TRBV6-5,TRBJ1-2,once,CASSSTGRGRYTF,TGTGCCAGCAGTTCGACAGGGAGAGGCCGCTACACCTTC
-,TRBV11-3,TRBJ2-1,-,CATVTPDSAYNEQFF,TGTGCCACCGTTACTCCGGATTCTGCCTACAATGAGCAGTTCTTC
-,TRBV2,TRBJ2-2,-,CASSDRTAHTGELFF,TGTGCCAGTAGTGATCGAACAGCCCACACCGGGGAGCTGTTTTTT
-,TRBV5-1,TRBJ2-5,-,CASSLGNREETQYF,TGCGCCAGCAGCTTGGGAAACAGGGAAGAGACCCAGTACTTC
-,TRBV2,TRBJ2-1,-,CASSEFVGRPSSYNEQFF,TGTGCCAGCAGTGAATTCGTGGGCAGGCCGAGCTCCTACAATGAGCAGTTCTTC
-,TRBV13,TRBJ2-3,-,CASSFSGTEADTQYF,TGTGCCAGCAGCTTCTCCGGGACCGAAGCAGATACGCAGTATTTT
TRBD1,TRBV5-1,TRBJ2-5,-,CASSRRTGGEETQYF,TGCGCCAGCAGCCGGAGGACAGGGGGGGAAGAGACCCAGTACTTC
-,TRBV2,TRBJ2-3,-,CASSERRGNTDTQYF,TGTGCCAGCAGTGAGCGGCGGGGCAATACAGATACGCAGTATTTT
TRBD1,TRBV19,TRBJ2-7,-,CASSIEGSGTGADEQYF,TGTGCCAGTAGTATAGAGGGGTCCGGGACAGGGGCGGACGAGCAGTACTTC
TRBD1,TRBV7-9,TRBJ1-1,-,CASSLGSGTGLRKTEAFF,TGTGCCAGCAGCTTAGGATCCGGGACAGGGCTCAGAAAAACTGAAGCTTTCTTT
-,TRBV6-5,TRBJ2-4,-,CASSYSGRADIQYF,TGTGCCAGCAGTTACTCGGGCAGGGCGGACATTCAGTACTTC
-,TRBV6-6,TRBJ2-2,once,CASRITGELFF,TGTGCCAGCAGAATTACCGGGGAGCTGTTTTTT
-,TRBV6-5,TRBJ2-1,-,CASSLGRFNEQFF,TGTGCCAGCAGTTTGGGCCGGTTCAATGAGCAGTTCTTC
TRBD2,TRBV6-5,TRBJ2-3,-,CASSLSGRMADTQYF,TGTGCCAGCAGTCTTAGCGGGAGGATGGCAGATACGCAGTATTTT